These T cell receptor beta chains were read from a single sample in a study of Graves' ophthalmopathy and Graves' hyperthyroidism. TCRdb re-derived calls from the multiplex PCR reads in MiXCR, one entry per CDR3 protein. The table lists some 160,000 distinct CDR3 sequences, 35% to 50% of them singletons. Material: peripheral blood. These receptors originate from a man in his thirties or forties with Graves' ophthalmopathy. Each CDR3 is given with its conserved first and last residue.

CDR3aa,j_gene,v_gene
CSVEGEDRNYGYTF,TRBJ1-2,TRBV29-1
CASSPFGRNYGYTF,TRBJ1-2,TRBV6-2/TRBV6-3
CASSGVAGVTGELFF,TRBJ2-2,TRBV6-1
CSAKIRWSYEQYF,TRBJ2-7,TRBV20-1
CASSPKNEKLFF,TRBJ1-4,TRBV18
CASTSSGSETQYF,TRBJ2-5,TRBV6-2/TRBV6-3
CASSEGSWANTGELFF,TRBJ2-2,TRBV4-3
CASSLADRFYGYTF,TRBJ1-2,TRBV7-9
CASRAGTGRTYEQYF,TRBJ2-7,TRBV2
CASSPLGTGNIQYF,TRBJ2-4,TRBV27
CASSLASHRIPEAFF,TRBJ1-1,TRBV7-2
CSVEGGPGNQPQHF,TRBJ1-5,TRBV29-1
CASSKYGYTF,TRBJ1-2,TRBV28
CASSQDYTVMSDEQYF,TRBJ2-7,TRBV4-3
CAWSGQGGYTF,TRBJ1-2,TRBV30
CASSPLQGSTEAFF,TRBJ1-1,TRBV12-3/TRBV12-4
CSASGTSDYEQYF,TRBJ2-7,TRBV20-1
CASSLGQAYTGELFF,TRBJ2-2,TRBV19
CASSSYYGQGRAGELFF,TRBJ2-2,TRBV5-4
CASGLAGEAFF,TRBJ1-1,TRBV12-5
CASSPPDGTGLYGYTF,TRBJ1-2,TRBV19
CASRRSPGVAKNIQYF,TRBJ2-4,TRBV6-2/TRBV6-3
CASSLRGAGRETQYF,TRBJ2-5,TRBV25-1
CASSLTGSNTGELFF,TRBJ2-2,TRBV7-3
CASKQDRVAYNSPLHF,TRBJ1-6,TRBV2
CSVEDLGDTQYF,TRBJ2-3,TRBV29-1
CASSWVAGAETQYF,TRBJ2-5,TRBV7-2
CSVYYLSEQYF,TRBJ2-7,TRBV29-1
CASSTRTGDYGYTF,TRBJ1-2,TRBV6-1
CATTPTETQETQYF,TRBJ2-5,TRBV6-5
CSARDPLWAGVGAQASYEQYF,TRBJ2-7,TRBV20-1
CASSPGQPFYPRRETQYF,TRBJ2-5,TRBV12-3/TRBV12-4
CASTLRAVGFYGYTF,TRBJ1-2,TRBV12-3/TRBV12-4
CASSSTGTGVEQYF,TRBJ2-7,TRBV6-1
CASSLRSGGGAEQYF,TRBJ2-7,TRBV7-2
CASSPNRGQEPQHF,TRBJ1-5,TRBV18
CARGRETAKNIQYF,NA,TRBV11-3
CASSYEREAPYEQYF,TRBJ2-7,TRBV5-1
CSAPENGRGKYGYTF,TRBJ1-2,TRBV20-1
CSFFSGQETQYF,TRBJ2-5,TRBV29-1
CASSSLGAGVHEQYF,TRBJ2-7,TRBV6-5
CASSLEAGQGYTF,TRBJ1-2,TRBV7-6